The following is a T cell receptor (beta chain) sequence with its context. Its matching antigen is unknown. Time point: newly diagnosed GD, antithyroid drugs for less than 3 months. There was RNA extracted from PBMCs, and the TCR library was made from it. Relying on iRepertoire HTBI primers and Arm-PCR of CDR3 regions, the team built TCR beta libraries. From the multiplex PCR reads, TCRdb called clonotypes with MiXCR, one entry per CDR3 protein. The sample records over 450,000 distinct CDR3 sequences, 12% being singletons. The entry originates in a study of regulatory T cells in long-lasting Graves disease. The J segment lost 4 bases and the V segment lost 6 bases, leaving 10 bases of the junction unmatched. CDR1 and CDR2 from the germline V gene are SQVTM and ANQGSEA. The CDR3 extends over 15 amino acids. Findings of the study overall: Since the sample size was small, accuracy may have been reduced.

The sample was also reused in another study, on T cells in Graves' hyperthyroidism and ophthalmopathy.

The specimen comprised peripheral blood mononuclear cells (PBMCs), sampled at new diagnosis, from a patient treated with antithyroid drugs. This clonotype was obtained from a woman aged 30 to 39 with Graves disease. The gene calls are TRBV29-1 and TRBJ2-7; 12 nucleotides match TRBD2. The CDR3 DNA is TGCAGCGTGATAGCTAGCGGGAGGGCCCGGTACGAGCAGTACTTC. This translates into CSVIASGRARYEQYF.